This T cell receptor (beta chain) was identified in a study of identical twins. The CDR3 has 14 amino acids. Germline CDR1 reads LGHDT; CDR2 reads YNNKEL (reference sequence). J was trimmed by 7 bases and V by 3 bases; bases with no gene match: 8. Template switching added a universal primer site, and cDNA bore unique molecular identifiers. MiXCR, run by TCRdb on the 5' RACE reads, gives a single entry per CDR3 protein. The sample lists around 450,000 distinct CDR3 sequences, 14% occurring once. This sample was also put to use in a study of yellow fever vaccine responses in identical twins. This second report adds: Twin vaccine T cell responses reportedly seemed partly convergent, partly personalized.

The origin of this receptor is a woman between 18 and 29 years old in good health. The rearrangement joins TRBV3-1 to TRBJ1-2; 7 nucleotides match TRBD1. The sequenced material came from CD4+ T cells sorted from blood. The CDR3 DNA reads TGTGCCAGCAGCCACTCCACAGGGGCCGGTGGCTACACCTTC. Translation gives CASSHSTGAGGYTF.